One sample yielded the 30 T cell receptor beta chains listed below, sequenced in a study of OX40 agonist ivuxolimab in advanced cancers. Assay: immunoSEQ multiplex PCR; the TCRdb copy retains only in-frame clones and omits some. This table has about 75,000 clones, around 86% appearing once. The source material was CD4+ or CD8+ T cells sorted from blood, sampled in a trial of the OX40 agonist ivuxolimab. These receptors originate from an adult with an advanced solid tumor such as melanoma, head and neck, liver or kidney cancer.

The V gene is TRBV5-6, the J gene TRBJ2-5; TRBD2 matches at 13 bases. The CDR3 is made up of 15 amino acids. Unmatched junction bases numbered 6, after V lost 5 bases and J lost 5 bases. Germline CDR1 and CDR2: SGHDT and YYEEEE. The CDR3 coding sequence is TGTGCCAGCAGTCCGGTGGGACTAGCGGGGGAGACCCAGTACTTC. It translates to CASSPVGLAGETQYF. Drawing the rest from reference TRBV5-6 and TRBJ2-5, the complete variable domain is DAGVTQSPTHLIKTRGQQVTLRCSPKSGHDTVSWYQQALGQGPQFIFQYYEEEERQRGNFPDRFSGHQFPNYSSELNVNALLLGDSALYLCASSPVGLAGETQYFGPGTRLLVL.

The chain has TRBV7-8 and TRBJ1-1, with TRBD1 matching over 7 bases. Unmatched junction bases numbered 7, after V lost 7 bases and J lost 5 bases. CDR3 length equals 13 residues. Germline CDR1 is SGHVS and CDR2 is FQNEAQ. CDR3 region: CASTIRGGTEAFF. In DNA form, the CDR3 reads TGTGCCAGCACTATCAGGGGGGGAACTGAAGCTTTCTTT.

The chain is built from TRBV30 and TRBJ1-1, with D unclear. In germline, CDR1 is GTSNPN, CDR2 SVGIG (reference sequence). The length of the CDR3 is 14 residues. V was pared by 2 bases and J by 6 bases, with 16 bases between. CDR3 loop: CAWSPPVFVAEAFF. The CDR3 DNA reads TGTGCCTGGAGTCCCCCTGTCTTCGTAGCTGAAGCTTTCTTT.

The V gene is TRBV29-1, the J gene TRBJ2-2; D gene unclear. Germline CDR1 reads SQVTM; CDR2 reads ANQGSEA. This CDR3 is 13 amino acids long. Trimming took 3 bases from V and 8 from J, leaving 13 bases between them. The CDR3, as DNA: TGCAGCGTTGATGGGAAGAGGTCTGGGGAGCTGTTTTTT. This translates into CSVDGKRSGELFF.

The gene calls are TRBV7-9 and TRBJ1-1, with D perhaps TRBD1 (6 bases). V was cut by 2 bases and J by 5 bases, with 15 bases left in between. Germline CDR1 reads SEHNR; CDR2 reads FQNEAQ (reference sequence). The CDR3 runs 15 residues. CDR3 bases: TGTGCCAGCAGCTTAAGTAGATCTCAGGGGACTGAAGCTTTCTTT. As protein: CASSLSRSQGTEAFF. The full variable domain, in which reference TRBV7-9 and TRBJ1-1 provide the parts outside the CDR3, is DTGVSQNPRHKITKRGQNVTFRCDPISEHNRLYWYRQTLGQGPEFLTYFQNEAQLEKSRLLSDRFSAERPKGSFSTLEIQRTEQGDSAMYLCASSLSRSQGTEAFFGQGTRLTVV.

V is TRBV4-3 and J is TRBJ2-7; a possible D gene is TRBD1 (6 bases). There are 15 residues in the CDR3. V was cut by 1 base and J by 0 bases, with 10 bases left in between. Looked up from germline, CDR1 is LGHNA and CDR2 is YSLEER. The CDR3 coding sequence is TGCGCCAGCAGCCAAGGGTACAGGGCCTCCTACGAGCAGTACTTC. This sequence encodes CASSQGYRASYEQYF.

The CDR3 DNA reads TGTGCCAGCAGCTTAGTGTTGGGACAGGGGAAGACCGGGGAGCTGTTTTTT. It translates to CASSLVLGQGKTGELFF. The rearrangement joins TRBV7-2 to TRBJ2-2; 10 nucleotides line up with TRBD1. Germline V gives CDR1 SGHTA, CDR2 FQGNSA. V lost 1 base and J lost 5; bases outside the gene matches: 7. The CDR3 sequence is 17 residues long. The variable domain in full, with the rest retrieved from reference TRBV7-2 and TRBJ2-2, is GAGVSQSPSNKVTEKGKDVELRCDPISGHTALYWYRQSLGQGLEFLIYFQGNSAPDKSGLPSDRFSAERTGGSVSTLTIQRTQQEDSAVYLCASSLVLGQGKTGELFFGEGSRLTVL.

Written as DNA, the CDR3 is TGCAGCGCAACCGGGGACAGGGACTACGAGCAGTACTTC. Protein product: CSATGDRDYEQYF. The J gene is TRBJ2-7, the V gene TRBV29-1; 9 nucleotides agree with TRBD1. CDR3 length: 13 amino acids. The V and J ends lost 7 bases and 3 bases, in that order; junction bases with no gene match: 7. CDR1 is SQVTM and CDR2 is ANQGSEA in the germline V gene.

In its sample, this clone was seen a few times. V and J are TRBV14 and TRBJ1-1; D call uncertain. CDR3 length: 15 residues. V was pared by 0 bases and J by 3 bases, with 11 bases between. Germline values: CDR1 SGHDN, CDR2 FVKESK. This CDR3 is CASSQDTLAYTEAFF. DNA for the CDR3: TGTGCCAGCAGCCAAGACACCCTGGCCTACACTGAAGCTTTCTTT.

This sequence joins TRBV28 and TRBJ2-1; perhaps TRBD1 as D (6 bases). The CDR3 loop spans 14 amino acids. The V gene's germline CDR1 is MDHEN and CDR2 SYDVKM. The V and J ends lost 5 bases and 2 bases respectively, with 10 bases between them. CDR3 in DNA: TGTGCCAGCAGTGCGACAGGTACCTACAATGAGCAGTTCTTC. Translated, it gives CASSATGTYNEQFF.

V is TRBV19 and J is TRBJ1-2; D is unclear. Germline V gene lookup returns CDR1 LNHDA and CDR2 SQIVND (reference sequence). V gave up 4 bases and J gave up 2 bases, with 8 bases separating them. There are 13 residues in the CDR3. CDR3 in DNA: TGTGCCAGTAGTACCGACGGAAACTATGGCTACACCTTC. This sequence encodes CASSTDGNYGYTF.

This chain connects TRBV4-1 to TRBJ2-2, with D tentatively TRBD1 or TRBD2 (5 bases each). Trimming pared 4 bases from V and 0 bases from J, leaving 15 bases between. The germline gives CDR1 MGHRA, CDR2 YSYEKL. The CDR3 consists of 17 residues. The CDR3 nucleotides read TGCGCCAGCAGCCTACTGATGGGGACCGCGAACACCGGGGAGCTGTTTTTT. Its translation is CASSLLMGTANTGELFF.

V and J are TRBV19 and TRBJ1-1; D might be TRBD1 (6 bases). CDR1 is LNHDA, CDR2 SQIVND, per germline (reference sequence). V was clipped by 3 bases and J by 1 base, with 18 bases between them. CDR3 length equals 17 residues. The CDR3 DNA reads TGTGCCAGTAGTATTGAGAACAGGGAGTACGCGAACACTGAAGCTTTCTTT. Amino acid sequence: CASSIENREYANTEAFF.

The rearrangement joins TRBV11-3 to TRBJ2-3; TRBD1 or TRBD2 may be the D gene (5 bases each). V was shortened by 7 bases and J by 1 base, with 9 bases between the two germline ends. This CDR3 contains 13 residues. Per germline, CDR1 SGHNT and CDR2 YENEEA. CDR3 protein: CASMGRGTDTQYF. The CDR3 DNA reads as TGTGCCAGCATGGGGCGGGGCACAGATACGCAGTATTTT.

The V call is TRBV5-1, the J call TRBJ1-5; D may be TRBD1 (5 bases). V was pared by 0 bases and J by 3 bases, with 10 bases between. CDR1 SGHRS and CDR2 YFSETQ come from the germline V gene. CDR3 length: 15 residues. CDR3 coding DNA: TGCGCCAGCAGCTTGGCCGCAGGGTCCAATCAGCCCCAGCATTTT. This encodes CASSLAAGSNQPQHF.

This chain uses TRBV19 with TRBJ1-2, with D hard to call. The germline gives CDR1 LNHDA, CDR2 SQIVND (reference sequence). The CDR3 contains 15 residues. Trimming took 6 bases from V and 0 from J, leaving 14 bases between them. The CDR3 is CASSNYMASNYGYTF. CDR3 nucleotide sequence: TGTGCCAGTAGCAATTACATGGCTTCTAACTATGGCTACACCTTC. The entire variable domain, with the rest obtained from reference TRBV19 and TRBJ1-2, is as follows: DGGITQSPKYLFRKEGQNVTLSCEQNLNHDAMYWYRQDPGQGLRLIYYSQIVNDFQKGDIAEGYSVSREKKESFPLTVTSAQKNPTAFYLCASSNYMASNYGYTFGSGTRLTVV.

This clone was observed a single time. This chain uses TRBV5-8 with TRBJ2-1, with 8 bases aligning to TRBD1. Unmatched junction bases numbered 5, after V lost 4 bases and J lost 2 bases. Germline lookup yields CDR1 SGHTS and CDR2 YDEGEE. The CDR3 loop spans 15 amino acids. The CDR3 is CASSTLDRAYNEQFF. The DNA for the CDR3 is TGTGCCAGCAGCACCCTGGACAGGGCCTACAATGAGCAGTTCTTC.

The chain is built from TRBV27 and TRBJ2-2, with D possibly TRBD1 on 6 matching bases. Germline CDR1 and CDR2: MNHEY and SMNVEV (reference sequence). This CDR3 spans 15 amino acids. V gave up 3 bases and J gave up 4 bases, with 12 bases separating them. CDR3 loop: CASSFQGTTTGELFF. For the CDR3, the DNA is TGTGCCAGCAGTTTCCAGGGGACGACCACCGGGGAGCTGTTTTTT.

The chain combines TRBV7-2 with TRBJ1-1; D possibly corresponds to TRBD1 (6 bases). This CDR3 comprises 14 residues. From germline, CDR1 is SGHTA and CDR2 FQGNSA. Trimming shortened V by 1 base and J by 4 bases, and 10 bases separated the two germline ends. The chain's CDR3 is CASSLDREVTEAFF. The CDR3 DNA is TGTGCCAGCAGCTTAGACAGGGAGGTCACTGAAGCTTTCTTT.

V gene TRBV5-1 combines with J gene TRBJ2-2; no firm D call. The germline gives CDR1 SGHRS, CDR2 YFSETQ. CDR3 length equals 14 residues. Between the trimmed V and J ends, which lost 1 base and 3 bases, there was a span of 7 bases. In DNA form, the CDR3 reads TGCGCCAGCAGCTTGCTCCCCGACACCGGGGAGCTGTTTTTT. It yields the protein CASSLLPDTGELFF.

The chain recombines TRBV7-2 with TRBJ1-5; the D gene is possibly TRBD1 (5 bases). The CDR3 spans 15 residues. V lost 3 bases and J 0 bases, leaving 9 bases between the germline ends. In germline, CDR1 is SGHTA, CDR2 FQGNSA. The CDR3 region is CASSFTGDSNQPQHF. In DNA, the CDR3 is TGTGCCAGCAGCTTTACAGGTGATAGCAATCAGCCCCAGCATTTT. The full variable domain, with the rest looked up from reference TRBV7-2 and TRBJ1-5, is GAGVSQSPSNKVTEKGKDVELRCDPISGHTALYWYRQSLGQGLEFLIYFQGNSAPDKSGLPSDRFSAERTGGSVSTLTIQRTQQEDSAVYLCASSFTGDSNQPQHFGDGTRLSIL.

The rearrangement uses TRBV6-1 and TRBJ1-5, with a weak D call TRBD1 (6 bases). Trimming cost V 4 bases and J 5 bases, with 12 bases left between them. This CDR3 spans 14 amino acids. The germline V gene encodes CDR1 MNHNS and CDR2 SASEGT. CDR3 protein: CASSVRDTHQPQHF. For the CDR3, the DNA is TGTGCCAGCAGTGTCCGGGACACCCATCAGCCCCAGCATTTT.

This clone is a singleton in its sample. The genes are TRBV30 and TRBJ2-3; D gene uncertain. The CDR3 totals 13 residues. CDR1 GTSNPN and CDR2 SVGIG come from the germline V gene (reference sequence). The V gene lost 5 bases and the J gene lost 3 bases, with 12 bases spanning the gap. The CDR3, as DNA: TGTGCCTGGCTTCGGGTGGAAACAGATACGCAGTATTTT. This translates into CAWLRVETDTQYF.

The V gene is TRBV18, the J gene TRBJ2-6, with a possible D match to TRBD2 (6 bases). V was clipped by 6 bases and J by 0 bases, with 15 bases between them. Germline CDR1 reads KGHSH; CDR2 reads LQKENI. The length of the CDR3 is 17 residues. For the CDR3, the DNA is TGTGCCAGCTCTCCTATCGGGGGACCCTCTGGGGCCAACGTCCTGACTTTC. It translates to CASSPIGGPSGANVLTF. The full variable domain, in which reference TRBV18 and TRBJ2-6 provide the parts outside the CDR3, is NAGVMQNPRHLVRRRGQEARLRCSPMKGHSHVYWYRQLPEEGLKFMVYLQKENIIDESGMPKERFSAEFPKEGPSILRIQQVVRGDSAAYFCASSPIGGPSGANVLTFGAGSRLTVL.

This chain connects TRBV19 to TRBJ1-2; TRBD1 matches at 8 bases. The CDR3 sequence is 16 residues long. With 4 bases clipped from V and 0 bases from J, the junction kept 7 bases outside the gene matches. Germline V gene lookup returns CDR1 LNHDA and CDR2 SQIVND (reference sequence). CDR3 coding DNA: TGTGCCAGTAGTACTCCAGGGGGCGCGACTAACTATGGCTACACCTTC. Its translation is CASSTPGGATNYGYTF.

This chain connects TRBV10-3 to TRBJ1-5, with D possibly being TRBD1 (6 bases). Trimming left V 6 bases short and J 3 bases short, with 9 bases between. The CDR3 is 13 amino acids. Germline V gives CDR1 ENHRY, CDR2 SYGVKD. CDR3 DNA sequence: TGTGCCATCAGACAGGGAAACAATCAGCCCCAGCATTTT. Residues: CAIRQGNNQPQHF.

The V and J genes are TRBV29-1 and TRBJ2-5; D gene ambiguous. Trimming shortened V by 3 bases and J by 4 bases, and 3 bases separated the two germline ends. The germline CDR1 and CDR2 sequences are SQVTM and ANQGSEA. This CDR3 contains 10 residues. The CDR3 spells CSVEIETQYF. CDR3 in DNA: TGCAGCGTTGAGATAGAGACCCAGTACTTC.

The V call is TRBV27, the J call TRBJ2-4; D is unclear. Germline CDR1 MNHEY, CDR2 SMNVEV (reference sequence). The CDR3 is made up of 15 amino acids. Deletions cut 0 bases from V and 7 bases from J, with 13 bases between. CDR3 amino acids: CASSLSESKENIQYF. The CDR3 DNA is TGTGCCAGCAGTTTATCGGAAAGTAAAGAGAACATTCAGTACTTC.

The chain employs TRBV6-6 and TRBJ2-7; TRBD1 matches 9 bases. The V gene's germline CDR1 is MNHNY and CDR2 SVGAGI (reference sequence). The CDR3 length is 13 residues. J lost 3 bases, V lost 6 bases, and 3 bases had no gene match. The CDR3 nucleotides are TGTGCCAGCAGAAACAGGGGGCTCTACGAGCAGTACTTC. This encodes CASRNRGLYEQYF.

CDR3 residues: CASSLIAGGDEQYF. DNA for the CDR3: TGCGCCAGCAGCTTGATCGCAGGGGGCGACGAGCAGTACTTC. J is TRBJ2-7 and V is TRBV5-1; 8 positions agree with TRBD1. V shed 1 base and J 5 bases; nucleotides not matched to a gene: 5. The germline gives CDR1 SGHRS, CDR2 YFSETQ. The CDR3 has 14 residues.